The T cell receptor beta chain described here comes from a study of blood T cell repertoires in COVID-19. In the original analysis: Reference gene primers were amplified, and this amplification served to estimate nucleated cell counts. The method was immunoSEQ multiplex PCR; TCRdb's version includes in-frame clones alone and lacks a portion of them. That table furnishes V, J and clone size, whereas the DNA furnished D and trimming. The sample shows around 64,000 clones, 80% to 85% of them seen only once. Looked up from germline, CDR1 is SGHNT and CDR2 is YYREEE (reference sequence). J lost 2 bases, V lost 4 bases, and 1 base had no gene match. The CDR3 spans 13 residues.

This clonotype was obtained from a human donor in a cohort sampled during active COVID-19. This sequence joins TRBV5-4 and TRBJ2-5; TRBD2 aligns across 8 bases. The sample taken for sequencing was peripheral blood. CDR3 region: CASSGLAQETQYF. In nucleotides, the CDR3 is TGTGCCAGCAGCGGACTAGCACAAGAGACCCAGTACTTC.